This T cell receptor (beta chain) was sequenced for a study of CD39 and CD103 CD8 tumor-infiltrating T cells. No therapy was ongoing when samples were collected. For tumor-infiltrating lymphocytes, EpCAM beads were added to negative-selection T-cell enrichment of thawed cells. CD39 and CD103 defined DN, SP and DP subsets of CD3+CD4-CD8+CD45RA- TILs. In regard to this clone: Its antigen is unidentified.

The CDR3 has 14 amino acids. Germline V gene sequence: CDR1 SGHNT, CDR2 YYREEE (reference sequence). Trimming stripped 1 base from V and 3 bases from J, with 10 bases between. General study points: Blood and uninvolved lymph node rarely held DP TIL clonotypes.

TCRdb's table, derived via immunoSEQ multiplex PCR, lists solely in-frame clones and lacks some. The repertoire has about 3,000 clones, roughly 85% of them found once; the top ten carry 20% to 25%. The rearrangement uses TRBV5-4 and TRBJ1-1, with a weak D call TRBD1 (6 bases). Sequencing input: CD39- CD103- CD8+ T cells sorted from the tumor. Subset meaning: CD103-CD39- double-negative CD45RA- CD8 T cells. The TCR originated in a human donor with head and neck squamous cell carcinoma. CDR3 sequence (DNA): TGTGCCAGCAGCTTGCGGGGGGCGGACACTGAAGCTTTCTTT. It translates to CASSLRGADTEAFF. The full variable domain, in which reference TRBV5-4 and TRBJ1-1 provide the parts outside the CDR3, is ETGVTQSPTHLIKTRGQQVTLRCSSQSGHNTVSWYQQALGQGPQFIFQYYREEENGRGNFPPRFSGLQFPNYSSELNVNALELDDSALYLCASSLRGADTEAFFGQGTRLTVV.